The 28 T cell receptor beta chains below all came from one sample that was sequenced in a study of cytomegalovirus exposure and HLA in healthy donors. The PCR employed 60 Vbeta primers together with 13 Jbeta primers. TCRdb's table, derived via immunoSEQ multiplex PCR, lists solely in-frame clones and lacks some. The table includes about 120,000 clones, 81% detected once. The sequenced sample consisted of PBMCs. Source of these receptors: a man aged 18 to 30 in good health and CMV-seropositive.

The chain couples TRBV11-2 to TRBJ2-3; 8 positions match TRBD1. The trim removed 5 bases at V and 1 base at J, leaving 11 bases unmatched. CDR1 is SGHAT, CDR2 FQNNGV, per germline. The CDR3 covers 17 residues. The CDR3 DNA follows: TGTGCCAGCAGCCCCGATACAGGGGGATTCGGCACAGATACGCAGTATTTT. As protein: CASSPDTGGFGTDTQYF. Drawing the rest from reference TRBV11-2 and TRBJ2-3, the complete variable domain is EAGVAQSPRYKIIEKRQSVAFWCNPISGHATLYWYQQILGQGPKLLIQFQNNGVVDDSQLPKDRFSAERLKGVDSTLKIQPAKLEDSAVYLCASSPDTGGFGTDTQYFGPGTRLTVL.

The chain couples TRBV9 to TRBJ1-1; no firm D call. Trimming removed 3 bases at V and 1 base at J, with 16 bases between. This CDR3 comprises 16 residues. CDR1 is SGDLS and CDR2 is YYNGEE in the germline V gene. The chain's CDR3 is CASSDPVSSGNTEAFF. The CDR3 DNA is TGTGCCAGCAGCGATCCCGTTTCCTCGGGGAACACTGAAGCTTTCTTT.

The sample holds one count of this clone. This chain links TRBV4-1 with TRBJ2-1, with D maybe TRBD2 (5 bases). The CDR3 loop spans 13 amino acids. Germline CDR1 reads MGHRA; CDR2 reads YSYEKL. With 0 bases removed from V and 15 bases from J, the gap between germline ends came to 15 bases. The CDR3 spells CASSQEVGSYRFF. CDR3 DNA sequence: TGCGCCAGCAGCCAAGAAGTGGGGAGTTATCGGTTCTTC.

The CDR3 DNA is TGTGCCAGCAGTTACTCGACGGGAGGTACGCAGTATTTT. Translated: CASSYSTGGTQYF. V gene TRBV6-5 combines with J gene TRBJ2-3; TRBD2 aligns across 7 bases. The V segment lost 0 bases and the J segment 8 bases; nucleotides outside the gene matches: 2. Germline CDR1 is MNHEY and CDR2 is SVGAGI. There are 13 residues in the CDR3.

As for this clone: A junction boundary mismatches the germline segment, possibly from a read error. The chain combines TRBV10-3 with TRBJ2-7, with 9 positions matching TRBD1. This CDR3 has 15 amino acids. Per the germline V gene, CDR1 is ENHRY and CDR2 is SYGVKD. Here the CDR3 DNA reads TGTGCCATCAGCCAAGGACAGGGGAGCTCCTACGAGCGGTACTTC. Encoded protein: CAISQGQGSSYERYF.

The CDR3 DNA is TGTGCCAGCAGTTTTGGGCAGTTAAACGAGCAGTACTTC. This translates into CASSFGQLNEQYF. The genes are TRBV27 and TRBJ2-7; D ambiguous. Per germline, CDR1 MNHEY and CDR2 SMNVEV (reference sequence). Trimming removed 3 bases at V and 5 bases at J, with 11 bases between. This CDR3 comprises 13 residues.

This chain uses TRBV6-5 with TRBJ2-7; D may be TRBD1 (6 bases). V lost 4 bases and J lost 1, with 11 bases in between. The CDR3 sequence is 14 residues long. Per germline, CDR1 MNHEY and CDR2 SVGAGI. The CDR3 bases are TGTGCCAGCAGTTCGACGACAGGTTCCTACGAGCAGTACTTC. Translating gives CASSSTTGSYEQYF.

This chain links TRBV7-2 with TRBJ2-7, with 12 bases aligning to TRBD2. There are 16 residues in the CDR3. The J segment lost 4 bases and the V segment lost 5 bases, leaving 9 bases of the junction unmatched. CDR1 and CDR2 (germline): SGHTA, FQGNSA. Here the CDR3 DNA reads TGTGCCAGCAGCCGGGACGGACTAGCGGGACAGTACGAGCAGTACTTC. Translating gives CASSRDGLAGQYEQYF.

In nucleotides, the CDR3 is TGTGCCAGCTCACCGCAGGCAGGGGGCTACGAGCAGTACTTC. Its protein product is CASSPQAGGYEQYF. This chain links TRBV18 with TRBJ2-7, with 7 bases identical to TRBD1. Germline CDR1 is KGHSH and CDR2 is LQKENI. The V and J ends lost 3 bases and 3 bases, in that order; junction bases with no gene match: 5. The CDR3 is 14 residues long. Supplemented by reference TRBV18 and TRBJ2-7, the full variable domain reads NAGVMQNPRHLVRRRGQEARLRCSPMKGHSHVYWYRQLPEEGLKFMVYLQKENIIDESGMPKERFSAEFPKEGPSILRIQQVVRGDSAAYFCASSPQAGGYEQYFGPGTRLTVT.

There are a few counts of this clone. This rearrangement joins TRBV6-4 to TRBJ2-1; D might be TRBD1 (6 bases). In germline, CDR1 is MRHNA, CDR2 SNTAGT. CDR3 length: 13 amino acids. The V gene lost 2 bases and the J gene lost 5 bases, with 7 bases spanning the gap. The CDR3 DNA reads as TGTGCCAGCAGTGACCGGGACAACAATGAGCAGTTCTTC. It specifies CASSDRDNNEQFF.

The chain's CDR3 is CASSYRFGYEQYF. The CDR3 bases are TGTGCCAGCAGTTATCGTTTCGGTTACGAGCAGTACTTC. The rearrangement links TRBV6-6 to TRBJ2-7; D ambiguous. The V gene lost 3 bases and the J gene lost 4 bases, with 10 bases spanning the gap. The CDR3 spans 13 residues. Looked up from germline, CDR1 is MNHNY and CDR2 is SVGAGI (reference sequence).

V usage is TRBV7-2 and J usage is TRBJ2-7, with 13 bases identical to TRBD2. Germline loops: CDR1 SGHTA, CDR2 FQGNSA. This CDR3 spans 17 amino acids. V shed 5 bases, J shed 7 bases, and the junction held 14 bases outside the gene matches. The CDR3 DNA reads TGTGCCAGCAGCCAAGCTGGGACTAGCGGGACCGGTTATGAGCAGTACTTC. Amino acids: CASSQAGTSGTGYEQYF. The full variable domain, completed using reference TRBV7-2 and TRBJ2-7, is GAGVSQSPSNKVTEKGKDVELRCDPISGHTALYWYRQSLGQGLEFLIYFQGNSAPDKSGLPSDRFSAERTGGSVSTLTIQRTQQEDSAVYLCASSQAGTSGTGYEQYFGPGTRLTVT.

The chain carries TRBV10-3 and TRBJ2-3; TRBD1 matches at 9 bases. With 8 bases clipped from V and 0 bases from J, the junction kept 12 bases outside the gene matches. CDR1 is ENHRY, CDR2 SYGVKD, per germline. The length of the CDR3 is 17 residues. The CDR3 coding sequence is TGTGCCATCTCCCGACAGGGGGTAAAAGCTAGCACAGATACGCAGTATTTT. Translating gives CAISRQGVKASTDTQYF.

This chain uses TRBV2 with TRBJ1-2, with D perhaps TRBD1 (6 bases). This CDR3 has 14 residues. Trimming took 0 bases from V and 7 from J, leaving 12 bases between them. Per the germline V gene, CDR1 is SNHLY and CDR2 is FYNNEI. The CDR3 here is CASSEAKGQIGYTF. The CDR3 DNA sequence: TGTGCCAGCAGTGAAGCCAAAGGACAGATTGGCTACACCTTC.

The chain is built from TRBV11-2 and TRBJ1-1; the D is unclear. Germline assignment: CDR1 SGHAT and CDR2 FQNNGV. V gave up 1 base and J gave up 3 bases, with 6 bases separating them. This CDR3 is built from 13 residues. CDR3: CASSLVYDTEAFF. The CDR3 region has the DNA TGTGCCAGCAGCTTAGTCTACGACACTGAAGCTTTCTTT.

The chain is built from TRBV2 and TRBJ1-3; D is unresolved. Trimming cost V 3 bases and J 0 bases, with 9 bases left between them. The CDR3 covers 15 residues. CDR1 and CDR2 (germline): SNHLY, FYNNEI. CDR3 coding DNA: TGTGCCAGCAGTGATAACAGAGTCTCTGGAAACACCATATATTTT. Translated, it gives CASSDNRVSGNTIYF.

This clone has just one count. This chain joins TRBV13 and TRBJ2-3; TRBD1 agrees at 9 bases. Germline trimming cut 5 bases from V and 10 bases from J; bases unmatched to any gene: 16. The CDR3 loop spans 16 amino acids. Per the germline V gene, CDR1 is PRHDT and CDR2 is FYEKMQ (reference sequence). The CDR3 bases are TGTGCCAGCAGCAGACAGGGGGGCGGGGGAGGTCCTGCGCAGTATTTT. Translating it yields CASSRQGGGGGPAQYF. Full variable domain (rest looked up from reference TRBV13 and TRBJ2-3): AAGVIQSPRHLIKEKRETATLKCYPIPRHDTVYWYQQGPGQDPQFLISFYEKMQSDKGSIPDRFSAQQFSDYHSELNMSSLELGDSALYFCASSRQGGGGGPAQYFGPGTRLTVL.

This chain links TRBV5-1 with TRBJ2-3; TRBD1 matches at 8 bases. Germline CDR1 reads SGHRS; CDR2 reads YFSETQ. This CDR3 region has 15 residues. Unmatched junction bases numbered 4, after V lost 4 bases and J lost 0 bases. Here the CDR3 DNA reads TGCGCCAGCAGCCACCAGGGGGCCAGCACAGATACGCAGTATTTT. It translates to CASSHQGASTDTQYF.

This clone occurred once. This chain uses TRBV20-1 with TRBJ1-2; D remains unclear. The V and J ends lost 6 bases and 6 bases respectively, with 11 bases between them. The CDR3 loop spans 11 amino acids. Germline V CDR1 and CDR2: DFQATT, SNEGSKA (reference sequence). CDR3 in DNA: TGCAGTGCGAGGACTGCCCATGGCTACACCTTC. Its protein product is CSARTAHGYTF.

The chain joins TRBV9 to TRBJ2-3, with a possible D match to TRBD2 (6 bases). The germline V gene has CDR1 SGDLS and CDR2 YYNGEE. V lost 3 bases to trimming and J lost 3 bases, with 14 bases between them. The CDR3 is 15 amino acids. As DNA, the CDR3 is TGTGCCAGCAGCGGGAGGGGTGGGAATACAGATACGCAGTATTTT. This codes for CASSGRGGNTDTQYF. Together with reference TRBV9 and TRBJ2-3, the CDR3 gives the full variable domain: DSGVTQTPKHLITATGQRVTLRCSPRSGDLSVYWYQQSLDQGLQFLIQYYNGEERAKGNILERFSAQQFPDLHSELNLSSLELGDSALYFCASSGRGGNTDTQYFGPGTRLTVL.

The CDR3 protein is CASSQGRVYGYTF. CDR3 nucleotide sequence: TGCGCCAGCAGCCAGGGCAGGGTATATGGCTACACCTTC. The chain employs TRBV4-3 and TRBJ1-2; possibly TRBD1 for D (5 bases). CDR3 length: 13 residues. Per germline, CDR1 LGHNA and CDR2 YSLEER. V lost 3 bases to trimming and J lost 5 bases, with 10 bases between them.

In this sample, this clone turned up a few times. The rearrangement uses TRBV6-4 and TRBJ2-1; TRBD2 matches 9 bases. Trimming took 3 bases from V and 5 from J; bases not matched to a gene: 2. Germline V lookup: CDR1 MRHNA, CDR2 SNTAGT. The CDR3 length is 14 residues. DNA for the CDR3: TGTGCCAGCAGTGAAGCGGGGGGACACAATGAGCAGTTCTTC. Encoded protein: CASSEAGGHNEQFF.

Only a few counts were recorded for this clone. The chain joins TRBV6-5 to TRBJ1-1; 7 bases map to TRBD1. CDR1 is MNHEY, CDR2 SVGAGI, per germline. V lost 7 bases, J lost 4 bases, and 6 bases stayed unmatched. The length of the CDR3 is 13 residues. The CDR3 region is CASTKGGITEAFF. The CDR3 DNA reads as TGTGCCAGCACAAAAGGGGGCATCACTGAAGCTTTCTTT.

The rearrangement joins TRBV2 to TRBJ1-6; 7 bases line up with TRBD1. This CDR3 has 15 residues. V lost 6 bases, J lost 4 bases, and 6 bases stayed unmatched. The V gene's germline CDR1 is SNHLY and CDR2 FYNNEI. Here the CDR3 DNA reads TGTGCCAGCAGGGCTAGGGGGCATTATAATTCACCCCTCCACTTT. As protein: CASRARGHYNSPLHF.

The V and J genes are TRBV9 and TRBJ2-5; D is perhaps TRBD2 (6 bases). The ends were cut back, 2 bases at V and 2 bases at J, with 10 bases in the middle. The CDR3 extends over 14 amino acids. CDR1 and CDR2 from the germline V gene are SGDLS and YYNGEE. As DNA, the CDR3 is TGTGCCAGCAGCGTTCAGGGAGGTCAAGAGACCCAGTACTTC. It codes for CASSVQGGQETQYF.

V gene TRBV27 combines with J gene TRBJ1-5; D ambiguous. The CDR3 is made up of 13 amino acids. The V gene's germline CDR1 is MNHEY and CDR2 SMNVEV (reference sequence). V was pared by 5 bases and J by 7 bases, with 12 bases between. The DNA of the CDR3 is TGTGCCAGCAGTACCCAGGTTAACCAGCCCCAGCATTTT. The encoded protein is CASSTQVNQPQHF.

The J gene is TRBJ1-6, the V gene TRBV9, with D perhaps TRBD1 (6 bases). V was clipped by 0 bases and J by 2 bases, with 6 bases between them. The CDR3 runs 15 residues. Germline V gene lookup returns CDR1 SGDLS and CDR2 YYNGEE. The CDR3 sequence: CASSVGTAYNSPLHF. For the CDR3, the DNA is TGTGCCAGCAGCGTAGGGACAGCCTATAATTCACCCCTCCACTTT. The full variable domain, with the rest looked up from reference TRBV9 and TRBJ1-6, is DSGVTQTPKHLITATGQRVTLRCSPRSGDLSVYWYQQSLDQGLQFLIQYYNGEERAKGNILERFSAQQFPDLHSELNLSSLELGDSALYFCASSVGTAYNSPLHFGNGTRLTVT.

CDR3 nucleotides: TGTGCCAGCAGCTTGGAGCCTAACAGGGGCCCCAATGGCTACACCTTC. This gives the protein CASSLEPNRGPNGYTF. The rearrangement links TRBV5-4 to TRBJ1-2; 7 bases map to TRBD1. This CDR3 region has 16 residues. Germline V lookup: CDR1 SGHNT, CDR2 YYREEE (reference sequence). Trimming removed 0 bases from V and 6 bases from J; junction bases left unmatched: 11.